A single sample is the source of the 18 T cell receptor beta chains below, sequenced in a study of T cell responses to AZD1222 COVID-19 vaccine. Here immunoSEQ multiplex PCR was the method, and the copy in TCRdb shows in-frame clones only, minus some. The table has about 140,000 clones, approximately 89% seen once. The sequencing used peripheral blood, collected on day 0 of AZD1222 vaccination. These TCRs come from an adult in good health.

The chain links TRBV3-1 (or the pseudogene TRBV3-2) to TRBJ2-1; TRBD1 is a possible D gene (5 bases). V was shortened by 4 bases and J by 7 bases, with 14 bases between the two germline ends. The CDR3 is 14 residues long. CDR1 is LGHDT and CDR2 is YNNKEL in the germline V gene (reference sequence). The CDR3 here is CASSPPGSRNEQFF. The CDR3 coding sequence is TGTGCCAGCAGCCCCCCAGGGTCGAGAAATGAGCAGTTCTTC.

The chain uses TRBV29-1 and TRBJ2-5, with 8 bases lining up with TRBD1. CDR3 length: 14 residues. V lost 4 bases, J lost 5 bases, and 9 bases stayed unmatched. Germline V gives CDR1 SQVTM, CDR2 ANQGSEA. The CDR3 DNA reads as TGCAGCGTTGGACGGCAGGGGGCTGGCGAGACCCAGTACTTC. Translation: CSVGRQGAGETQYF.

As to this clone: The junction departs from germline at one end; a sequencing error may be responsible. This chain joins TRBV2 and TRBJ2-7; 10 bases fit TRBD2. The CDR3 is 15 residues long. Per germline, CDR1 SNHLY and CDR2 FYNNEI. The CDR3 is CASREGLAATYEQYF. As DNA, the CDR3 is TGTGCCAGCAGAGAAGGACTAGCGGCCACCTACGAGCAGTACTTC.

The rearrangement joins TRBV5-6 to TRBJ2-7; 10 bases are a match to TRBD2. The trim removed 3 bases at V and 6 bases at J, leaving 9 bases unmatched. Germline V gene lookup returns CDR1 SGHDT and CDR2 YYEEEE. The CDR3 consists of 15 residues. This chain's CDR3 is CASSSPAGGAREQYF. The CDR3 DNA reads TGTGCCAGCAGCTCCCCAGCGGGAGGGGCCCGCGAGCAGTACTTC.

This chain joins TRBV6-2 or TRBV6-3 and TRBJ1-2; no clear D gene. There are 13 residues in the CDR3. CDR1 and CDR2 (germline): MNHEY, SVGEGT. The V and J ends lost 4 bases and 8 bases respectively, with 14 bases between them. CDR3 residues: CASSSYTVSGYTF. CDR3 bases: TGTGCCAGCAGTTCATACACTGTTTCCGGCTACACCTTC.

This clone was found once. The chain has TRBV30 and TRBJ1-5; no firm D call. Germline lookup yields CDR1 GTSNPN and CDR2 SVGIG (reference sequence). V dropped 4 bases and J dropped 0 bases, with 7 bases sitting between them. The CDR3 contains 13 residues. The CDR3 here is CAWTENSNQPQHF. CDR3 nucleotides: TGTGCCTGGACAGAGAATAGCAATCAGCCCCAGCATTTT.

This rearrangement joins TRBV7-2 to TRBJ1-6, with TRBD1 as a possible D gene (6 bases). Between the trimmed V and J ends, which lost 5 bases and 6 bases, there was a span of 17 bases. Germline CDR1 SGHTA, CDR2 FQGNSA. This CDR3 has 16 amino acids. The CDR3 nucleotides read TGTGCCAGCAGCGTCACAGGGATGTCGCCTAATTCACCCCTCCACTTT. It specifies CASSVTGMSPNSPLHF.

V and J are TRBV30 and TRBJ2-7; 7 bases fit TRBD2. The CDR3 loop spans 13 amino acids. Trimming at V came to 4 bases and at J to 5 bases, leaving 8 bases not matched to a gene. Germline CDR1 GTSNPN, CDR2 SVGIG (reference sequence). CDR3 nucleotides: TGTGCCTGGAACGGCGGGAGTTTTGACGAGCAGTACTTC. It specifies CAWNGGSFDEQYF.

This chain links TRBV20-1 with TRBJ1-1, with D maybe TRBD1 (5 bases). There are 13 residues in the CDR3. V lost 3 bases and J 1 base, leaving 9 bases between the germline ends. CDR1 is DFQATT and CDR2 is SNEGSKA in the germline V gene (reference sequence). The CDR3 reads CSASKGPNTEAFF. The CDR3 DNA sequence: TGCAGTGCTAGTAAGGGACCGAACACTGAAGCTTTCTTT.

This clone appeared a single time. The chain uses TRBV6-2 or TRBV6-3 and TRBJ2-1; possibly TRBD1 for D (5 bases). The germline gives CDR1 MNHEY, CDR2 SVGEGT. The CDR3 is 15 residues long. Between the trimmed V and J ends, which lost 2 bases and 4 bases, there was a span of 12 bases. CDR3 region: CASSYDQGAYNEQFF. DNA of the CDR3: TGTGCCAGCAGTTACGACCAAGGGGCTTACAATGAGCAGTTCTTC.

The rearrangement links TRBV5-1 to TRBJ1-2, with D possibly TRBD1 on 5 matching bases. Germline loops: CDR1 SGHRS, CDR2 YFSETQ. V was pared by 5 bases and J by 10 bases, with 15 bases between. The CDR3 spans 12 residues. CDR3 DNA sequence: TGCGCCAGCAGTAAAATCCAGGGTGACTACACCTTC. Translated, it gives CASSKIQGDYTF.

As concerns this clone: The same CDR3 can be traced to other DNA sequences in this sample. The genes are TRBV6-5 and TRBJ1-2, with D perhaps matching TRBD1 (6 bases). The CDR3 spans 14 residues. From germline, CDR1 is MNHEY and CDR2 SVGAGI. V was shortened by 5 bases and J by 3 bases, with 13 bases between the two germline ends. CDR3 sequence reads: CASSRSGGDYGYTF. Here the CDR3 DNA reads TGTGCCAGCAGTCGGTCGGGGGGCGACTATGGCTACACCTTC.

A few counts support this clone. The rearrangement links TRBV5-5 to TRBJ1-2, with 8 bases matching TRBD1. Trimming removed 4 bases from V and 4 bases from J; junction bases left unmatched: 3. The CDR3 spans 13 residues. CDR1 and CDR2 (germline): SGHKS, YYEKEE (reference sequence). CDR3 loop: CASSQTGVYGYTF. The DNA for the CDR3 is TGTGCCAGCAGCCAGACAGGGGTCTATGGCTACACCTTC. The full variable domain, its missing parts supplied by reference TRBV5-5 and TRBJ1-2, is DAGVTQSPTHLIKTRGQQVTLRCSPISGHKSVSWYQQVLGQGPQFIFQYYEKEERGRGNFPDRFSARQFPNYSSELNVNALLLGDSALYLCASSQTGVYGYTFGSGTRLTVV.

This chain joins TRBV10-3 and TRBJ1-2, with 7 nucleotides matching TRBD1. The V gene's germline CDR1 is ENHRY and CDR2 SYGVKD. The J segment lost 2 bases and the V segment lost 1 base, leaving 1 base of the junction unmatched. This CDR3 has 14 amino acids. DNA of the CDR3: TGTGCCATCAGTGAGTGGGGACAGAACTATGGCTACACCTTC. Its protein product is CAISEWGQNYGYTF.

The genes are TRBV7-8 and TRBJ1-6, with 9 bases matching TRBD1. CDR3 length: 14 residues. Losses at the gene ends were 6 bases for V and 7 bases for J; bases not matched to a gene: 4. CDR1 is SGHVS, CDR2 FQNEAQ, per germline. In DNA, the CDR3 is TGTGCCAGCAGAGCCGGGACAGGGAATTCACCCCTCCACTTT. Translating gives CASRAGTGNSPLHF. Supplemented by reference TRBV7-8 and TRBJ1-6, the full variable domain reads GAGVSQSPRYKVAKRGQDVALRCDPISGHVSLFWYQQALGQGPEFLTYFQNEAQLDKSGLPSDRFFAERPEGSVSTLKIQRTQQEDSAVYLCASRAGTGNSPLHFGNGTRLTVT.

This chain connects TRBV7-9 to TRBJ1-6, with D perhaps matching TRBD1 (6 bases). Germline CDR1 reads SEHNR; CDR2 reads FQNEAQ (reference sequence). V was clipped by 1 base and J by 1 base, with 8 bases between them. The CDR3 extends over 16 amino acids. CDR3 sequence: CASSLDQGSYNSPLHF. The CDR3 region has the DNA TGTGCCAGCAGCTTAGATCAGGGGTCCTATAATTCACCCCTCCACTTT.

The chain joins TRBV4-1 to TRBJ1-1; 9 bases align to TRBD1. CDR1 and CDR2 (germline): MGHRA, YSYEKL. The V gene end was trimmed by 9 bases and the J gene end by 5 bases; junction bases not matched to a gene: 13. The length of the CDR3 is 15 residues. This CDR3 is CASTFLGQGKTEAFF. In DNA, the CDR3 is TGCGCCAGTACTTTTTTGGGACAGGGTAAGACTGAAGCTTTCTTT.

This clone was found once. This chain uses TRBV4-1 with TRBJ2-7; D is unresolved. Germline V gene lookup returns CDR1 MGHRA and CDR2 YSYEKL. This CDR3 has 15 residues. The V and J ends lost 1 base and 4 bases respectively, with 14 bases between them. The CDR3 nucleotides read TGCGCCAGCAGCCAAGTAGGGCAGAGAAAATACGAGCAGTACTTC. Translating it yields CASSQVGQRKYEQYF.